The 18 T cell receptor beta chains listed next were all sequenced from one sample in a study of blood T cell repertoires in COVID-19 (dated by TCRdb to about 2020). Library preparation employed the immunoSEQ multiplex PCR assay. TCRdb limited this immuneACCESS table to in-frame rearrangements with V and J called. A share of clones is missing; checked studies link under half to unresolved V genes, and the rest is unexplained. This sample holds a few hundred thousand clones; around 87% were observed only once. The leading ten clones occupy 0.9% to 1.1% of the sample. The sample taken for sequencing was PBMCs or T cells enriched from blood (not recorded which). The receptors were gathered from a man younger than 30 who had recovered from COVID-19.

The chain uses TRBV5-5 and TRBJ1-5; D may be TRBD1 (6 bases). CDR1 and CDR2 (germline): SGHKS, YYEKEE (reference sequence). V lost 0 bases and J lost 0, with 13 bases in between. This CDR3 has 17 amino acids. CDR3 in amino acids: CASSLEQGWYSNQPQHF. The CDR3, as DNA: TGTGCCAGCAGCTTGGAACAGGGATGGTATAGCAATCAGCCCCAGCATTTT.

The chain combines TRBV6-5 with TRBJ2-3, with TRBD2 identical over 11 bases. V gave up 4 bases and J gave up 3 bases; unmatched junction bases: 6. CDR1 is MNHEY and CDR2 is SVGAGI in the germline V gene. This CDR3 is 16 amino acids long. This CDR3 reads CASSSHSGRATDTQYF. The CDR3 bases are TGTGCCAGCAGTTCCCATAGCGGGAGGGCAACAGATACGCAGTATTTT.

This chain joins TRBV2 and TRBJ1-3; D remains ambiguous. The CDR3 loop spans 14 amino acids. The germline V gene encodes CDR1 SNHLY and CDR2 FYNNEI. V dropped 6 bases and J dropped 2 bases, with 11 bases sitting between them. CDR3 nucleotide sequence: TGTGCCAGCAGGGGCTCATTACCTGGAAACACCATATATTTT. It encodes CASRGSLPGNTIYF.

The chain has TRBV11-1 and TRBJ2-2, with D unresolved. The germline V gene encodes CDR1 SGHAT and CDR2 FQDESV (reference sequence). Trimming removed 6 bases at V and 1 base at J, with 3 bases between. The CDR3 has 12 amino acids. The CDR3 here is CASSLNTGELFF. The DNA of the CDR3 is TGTGCCAGCAGTCTGAACACCGGGGAGCTGTTTTTT.

The CDR3, as DNA: TGCGCCAGCAGCTTGGGGGGTAGCGGGAGCACGATGAATGAGCAGTTCTTC. Its translation: CASSLGGSGSTMNEQFF. The rearrangement links TRBV5-1 to TRBJ2-1, with TRBD2 matching 9 bases. Trimming cost V 0 bases and J 7 bases; bases outside gene matches: 11. CDR1 is SGHRS and CDR2 is YFSETQ in the germline V gene. The CDR3 contains 17 residues.

DNA for the CDR3: TGCAGCGTGATAGAAGGGGTTGGTTCACCCCTCCACTTT. Encoded protein: CSVIEGVGSPLHF. The rearrangement joins TRBV29-1 to TRBJ1-6; possible D gene TRBD1, 5 bases. The CDR3 contains 13 residues. Germline lookup yields CDR1 SQVTM and CDR2 ANQGSEA. V lost 6 bases and J lost 9, with 15 bases in between.

The genes are TRBV5-1 and TRBJ2-1; 12 positions agree with TRBD2. This CDR3 spans 15 amino acids. V lost 2 bases, J lost 5 bases, and 2 bases stayed unmatched. Germline assignment: CDR1 SGHRS and CDR2 YFSETQ. CDR3 sequence (DNA): TGCGCCAGCAGCTTCCTAGCGGGGGGGGACAATGAGCAGTTCTTC. The encoded protein is CASSFLAGGDNEQFF. Combining the CDR3 with reference TRBV5-1 and TRBJ2-1 gives the whole variable domain KAGVTQTPRYLIKTRGQQVTLSCSPISGHRSVSWYQQTPGQGLQFLFEYFSETQRNKGNFPGRFSGRQFSNSRSEMNVSTLELGDSALYLCASSFLAGGDNEQFFGPGTRLTVL.

The V and J genes are TRBV27 and TRBJ2-7, with a tentative D call TRBD1 (5 bases). The CDR3 spans 13 residues. V dropped 5 bases and J dropped 1 base, with 9 bases sitting between them. Looked up from germline, CDR1 is MNHEY and CDR2 is SMNVEV (reference sequence). CDR3 amino acids: CASSVYRSYEQYF. CDR3 nucleotide sequence: TGTGCCAGCAGTGTATACAGGTCCTACGAGCAGTACTTC.

This clone was seen only once. The genes are TRBV27 and TRBJ2-1, with 7 bases identical to TRBD2. The V segment lost 6 bases and the J segment 8 bases; nucleotides outside the gene matches: 13. This CDR3 spans 15 amino acids. Germline V gene lookup returns CDR1 MNHEY and CDR2 SMNVEV (reference sequence). As DNA, the CDR3 is TGTGCCAGCAGGATTAGGGCGGGGGTTGGCGATGAGCAGTTCTTC. Translating gives CASRIRAGVGDEQFF.

The chain joins TRBV2 to TRBJ2-7, with D unclear. With 8 bases removed from V and 5 bases from J, the gap between germline ends came to 13 bases. CDR1 is SNHLY and CDR2 is FYNNEI in the germline V gene. This CDR3 is built from 12 residues. CDR3 DNA sequence: TGTGCCAGCGGGTGGGCACCCCACGAGCAGTACTTC. Amino acids: CASGWAPHEQYF.

The gene calls are TRBV7-8 and TRBJ1-4; 9 nucleotides align to TRBD1. CDR1 is SGHVS, CDR2 FQNEAQ, per germline. The V gene end was trimmed by 6 bases and the J gene end by 7 bases; junction bases not matched to a gene: 3. The CDR3 is 13 amino acids. CDR3 bases: TGTGCCAGCAGACAGGACAGGGGTGAAAAACTGTTTTTT. This sequence encodes CASRQDRGEKLFF.

The rearrangement uses TRBV27 and TRBJ1-1; unclear D gene. V gave up 1 base and J gave up 4 bases, with 7 bases separating them. Looked up from germline, CDR1 is MNHEY and CDR2 is SMNVEV (reference sequence). The CDR3 runs 13 residues. The chain's CDR3 is CASSLLAATEAFF. For the CDR3, the DNA is TGTGCCAGCAGTTTATTAGCAGCCACTGAAGCTTTCTTT.

The genes are TRBV5-1 and TRBJ2-1, with 15 bases lining up with TRBD2. The CDR3 totals 17 residues. The V segment lost 4 bases and the J segment 4 bases; nucleotides outside the gene matches: 6. The germline V gene encodes CDR1 SGHRS and CDR2 YFSETQ. In DNA, the CDR3 is TGCGCCAGCAGCAACGGACTAGCGGGGGGGTTATACAATGAGCAGTTCTTC. Encoded protein: CASSNGLAGGLYNEQFF. Full variable domain (outside the CDR3, taken from reference TRBV5-1 and TRBJ2-1): KAGVTQTPRYLIKTRGQQVTLSCSPISGHRSVSWYQQTPGQGLQFLFEYFSETQRNKGNFPGRFSGRQFSNSRSEMNVSTLELGDSALYLCASSNGLAGGLYNEQFFGPGTRLTVL.

This clone is a singleton in its sample. The chain links TRBV30 to TRBJ2-7, with TRBD1 identical over 8 bases. The CDR3 length is 15 residues. Germline V gene lookup returns CDR1 GTSNPN and CDR2 SVGIG (reference sequence). V dropped 1 base and J dropped 4; count of bases not matched to a gene: 9. CDR3 bases: TGTGCCTGGAGTGCCGTAGGGCAGGGGGCTTACGAGCAGTACTTC. It specifies CAWSAVGQGAYEQYF.

The gene calls are TRBV27 and TRBJ1-6; TRBD1 matches 10 bases. Trimming removed 3 bases from V and 7 bases from J; junction bases left unmatched: 15. The CDR3 sequence is 19 residues long. The germline gives CDR1 MNHEY, CDR2 SMNVEV (reference sequence). CDR3 protein: CASSFGRTGGLTLNSPLHF. CDR3 nucleotides: TGTGCCAGCAGTTTTGGTCGGACAGGGGGTCTAACATTAAATTCACCCCTCCACTTT.

The chain employs TRBV20-1 and TRBJ1-5, with unresolved D. Germline CDR1 DFQATT, CDR2 SNEGSKA (reference sequence). The CDR3 sequence is 14 residues long. V was trimmed by 3 bases and J by 11 bases, leaving 20 bases between them. CDR3 in amino acids: CSASSGDTSLTQHF. CDR3 sequence (DNA): TGCAGTGCTAGTTCGGGAGACACCTCCTTGACCCAGCATTTT.

The chain employs TRBV7-3 and TRBJ1-2; 8 nucleotides agree with TRBD1. The CDR3 covers 12 residues. Germline CDR1 reads SGHTA; CDR2 reads FQGTGA. Trimming cost V 4 bases and J 13 bases; bases outside gene matches: 8. In DNA, the CDR3 is TGTGCCAGCAGCTCACGCAGGGGGCCCTTCACCTTC. It encodes CASSSRRGPFTF.

This clone came up once. The same CDR3 is also encoded by other DNA sequences in this sample. The chain has TRBV24-1 and TRBJ1-2; D gene uncertain. The CDR3 covers 14 residues. Trimming removed 1 base at V and 5 bases at J, with 10 bases between. Germline CDR1 is KGHDR and CDR2 is SFDVKD. The DNA for the CDR3 is TGTGCCACCAGTGATTTCGGCCGGGGATATGGCTACACCTTC. Protein sequence: CATSDFGRGYGYTF.